Below, 3 T cell receptor beta chains from the same sample are listed, as sequenced in a study of OX40 agonist ivuxolimab in advanced cancers. Profiling relied on immunoSEQ multiplex PCR, and the TCRdb table lists in-frame clones only, not all of them. The table has about 80,000 clones, 90% seen once. Sample: CD4+ or CD8+ T cells sorted from blood, taken in a trial of the OX40 agonist ivuxolimab. These receptors were obtained from an adult with an advanced solid tumor such as melanoma, head and neck, liver or kidney cancer.

This chain joins TRBV4-1 and TRBJ1-2; D possibly corresponds to TRBD1 (5 bases). V was cut by 1 base and J by 4 bases, with 13 bases left in between. The length of the CDR3 is 15 residues. The V gene's germline CDR1 is MGHRA and CDR2 YSYEKL. The CDR3 sequence: CASSQAFGDSYGYTF. DNA for the CDR3: TGCGCCAGCAGCCAAGCTTTTGGAGACAGCTATGGCTACACCTTC.

The chain has TRBV19 and TRBJ2-5; D ambiguous. This CDR3 is 13 amino acids long. V lost 5 bases, J lost 5 bases, and 12 bases lay in between. In germline, CDR1 is LNHDA, CDR2 SQIVND (reference sequence). CDR3 sequence reads: CASSPFRSETQYF. In DNA form, the CDR3 reads TGTGCCAGTAGTCCCTTCCGGTCGGAGACCCAGTACTTC.

The chain joins TRBV4-1 to TRBJ2-1, with a possible D match to TRBD2 (5 bases). In germline, CDR1 is MGHRA, CDR2 YSYEKL. The CDR3 runs 18 residues. V was shortened by 4 bases and J by 8 bases, with 27 bases between the two germline ends. The CDR3 region has the DNA TGCGCCAGCAGCCGAACGTACGAAACTAGTAGCATGATCGATGAGCAGTTCTTC. Translated: CASSRTYETSSMIDEQFF.